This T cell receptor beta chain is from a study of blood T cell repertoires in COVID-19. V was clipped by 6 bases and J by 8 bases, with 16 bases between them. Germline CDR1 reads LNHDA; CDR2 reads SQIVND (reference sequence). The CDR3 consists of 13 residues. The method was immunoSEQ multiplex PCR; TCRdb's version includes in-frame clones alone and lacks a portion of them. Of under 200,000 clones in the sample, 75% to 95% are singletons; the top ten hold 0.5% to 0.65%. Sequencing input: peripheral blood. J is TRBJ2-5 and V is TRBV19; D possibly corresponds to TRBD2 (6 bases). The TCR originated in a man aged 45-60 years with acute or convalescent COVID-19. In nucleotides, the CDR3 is TGTGCCAGTAGGACCTCTGGGCGGGGTACCCAGTACTTC. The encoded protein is CASRTSGRGTQYF.